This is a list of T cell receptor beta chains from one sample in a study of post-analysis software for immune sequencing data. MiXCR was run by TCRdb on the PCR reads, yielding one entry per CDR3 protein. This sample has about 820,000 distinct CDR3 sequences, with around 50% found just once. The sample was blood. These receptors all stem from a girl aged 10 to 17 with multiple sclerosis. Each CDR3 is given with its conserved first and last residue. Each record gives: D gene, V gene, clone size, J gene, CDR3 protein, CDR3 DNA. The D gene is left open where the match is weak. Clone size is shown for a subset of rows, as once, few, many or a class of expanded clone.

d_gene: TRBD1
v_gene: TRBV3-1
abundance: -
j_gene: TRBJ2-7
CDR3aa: CASSQGLPGQGLGEQYF
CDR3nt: TGTGCCAGCAGCCAGGGGCTCCCGGGACAGGGGTTGGGCGAGCAGTACTTC

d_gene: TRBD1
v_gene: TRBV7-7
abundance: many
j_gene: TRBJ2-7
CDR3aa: CASSPGTGREQYF
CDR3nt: TGTGCCAGCAGCCCCGGGACAGGGAGAGAGCAGTACTTC

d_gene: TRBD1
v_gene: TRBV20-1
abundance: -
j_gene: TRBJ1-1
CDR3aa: CSAYRGTNTEVFF
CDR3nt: TGCAGTGCCTACAGGGGGACGAACACTGAAGTTTTCTTT

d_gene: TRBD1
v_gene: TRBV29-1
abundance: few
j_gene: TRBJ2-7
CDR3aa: CSVASTGKAYEQYF
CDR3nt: TGCAGCGTTGCCTCGACAGGGAAAGCCTACGAGCAGTACTTC

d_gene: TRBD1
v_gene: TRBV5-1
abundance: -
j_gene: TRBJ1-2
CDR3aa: CASSPETGKAFYGYTF
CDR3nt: TGCGCCAGCAGCCCTGAGACAGGGAAGGCTTTTTATGGCTACACCTTC

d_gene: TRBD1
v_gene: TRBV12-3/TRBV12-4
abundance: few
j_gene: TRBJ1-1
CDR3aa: CASSFRQGATEAFF
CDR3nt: TGTGCCAGCAGTTTTAGACAGGGCGCCACTGAAGCTTTCTTT

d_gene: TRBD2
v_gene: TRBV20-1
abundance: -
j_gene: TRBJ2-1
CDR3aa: CSAKTSGSSNEQFF
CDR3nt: TGCAGTGCCAAGACTAGCGGGAGTTCAAATGAGCAGTTCTTC

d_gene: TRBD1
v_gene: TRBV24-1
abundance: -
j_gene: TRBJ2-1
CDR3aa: CATEDRANEQFF
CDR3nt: TGTGCCACCGAGGACAGGGCGAATGAGCAGTTCTTC

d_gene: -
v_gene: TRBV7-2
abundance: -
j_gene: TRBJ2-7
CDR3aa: CASSQTVTLNEQYF
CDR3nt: TGTGCCAGCAGCCAGACAGTTACTTTGAACGAGCAGTACTTC

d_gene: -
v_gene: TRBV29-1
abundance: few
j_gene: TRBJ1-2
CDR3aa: CSVDNRVNYGYTF
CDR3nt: TGCAGCGTTGACAACAGGGTTAACTATGGCTACACCTTC

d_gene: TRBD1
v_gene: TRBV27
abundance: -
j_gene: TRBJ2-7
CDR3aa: CASSLSTAGQGSYEQYF
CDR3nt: TGTGCCAGCAGTTTATCGACTGCGGGACAGGGCTCCTACGAGCAGTACTTC

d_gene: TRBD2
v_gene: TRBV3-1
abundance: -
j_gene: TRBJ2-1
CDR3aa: CASSQGGSHNEQFF
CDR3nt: TGTGCCAGCAGCCAGGGGGGGTCTCACAATGAGCAGTTCTTC

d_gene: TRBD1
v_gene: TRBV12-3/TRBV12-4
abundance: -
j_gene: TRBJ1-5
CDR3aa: CASRPGQGPNQPQHF
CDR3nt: TGTGCCAGCAGGCCGGGACAGGGACCTAATCAGCCCCAGCATTTT

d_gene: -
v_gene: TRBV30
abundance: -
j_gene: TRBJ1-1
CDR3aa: CAWSYGTEAFF
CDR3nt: TGTGCCTGGAGTTACGGGACAGAAGCTTTCTTT

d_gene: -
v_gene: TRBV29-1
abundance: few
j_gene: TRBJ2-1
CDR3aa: CSVDRAVGPYNEQFF
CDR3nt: TGCAGCGTTGATAGGGCGGTGGGCCCCTACAATGAGCAGTTCTTC

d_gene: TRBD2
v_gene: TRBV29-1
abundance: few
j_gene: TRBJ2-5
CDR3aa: CSVELAGISETQYF
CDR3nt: TGCAGCGTTGAACTAGCGGGGATTAGCGAGACCCAGTACTTC

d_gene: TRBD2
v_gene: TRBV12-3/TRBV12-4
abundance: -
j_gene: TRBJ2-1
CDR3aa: CASSTPTSGGSADNNEQFF
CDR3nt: TGTGCCAGCAGTACTCCTACTAGCGGGGGATCCGCAGATAACAATGAGCAGTTCTTC

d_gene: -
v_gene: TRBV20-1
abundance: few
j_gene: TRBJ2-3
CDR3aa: CSARVSTDTQYF
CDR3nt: TGCAGTGCTAGGGTCAGCACAGATACGCAGTATTTT

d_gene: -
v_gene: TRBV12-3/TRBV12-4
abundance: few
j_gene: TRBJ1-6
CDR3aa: CASSLGSFPNSPLHF
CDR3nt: TGTGCCAGCAGTTTGGGCTCCTTTCCCAATTCACCCCTCCACTTT

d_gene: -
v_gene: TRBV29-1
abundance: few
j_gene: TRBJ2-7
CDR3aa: CSVEGLTFDEQYF
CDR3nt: TGCAGCGTTGAGGGGCTTACCTTCGACGAGCAGTACTTC

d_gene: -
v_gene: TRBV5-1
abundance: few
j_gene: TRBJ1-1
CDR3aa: CASSLDRGMNTEAFF
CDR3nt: TGCGCCAGCAGCTTGGATCGCGGAATGAACACTGAAGCTTTCTTT